A single sample gave rise to the 14 T cell receptor beta chains below, sequenced in a study of T cell responses to AZD1222 COVID-19 vaccine. Produced via immunoSEQ multiplex PCR; TCRdb's table is partial and in-frame only. The sample records about 110,000 clones, around 83% being singletons. The sample in question was peripheral blood, obtained on day 0 of AZD1222 vaccination. These receptors were taken from an adult in good health.

This chain uses TRBV18 with TRBJ1-1; maybe TRBD1 (6 bases). V lost 1 base and J 4 bases, leaving 10 bases between the germline ends. The germline V gene has CDR1 KGHSH and CDR2 LQKENI. The CDR3 is 14 residues long. Here the CDR3 DNA reads TGTGCCAGCTCACCACAGGGGGTATTCACTGAAGCTTTCTTT. This translates into CASSPQGVFTEAFF.

The V call is TRBV3-1 (or the pseudogene TRBV3-2), the J call TRBJ2-3; D is possibly TRBD1 or TRBD2 (6 bases each). Trimming stripped 2 bases from V and 6 bases from J, with 9 bases between. Germline CDR1 is LGHDT and CDR2 is YNNKEL (reference sequence). There are 13 residues in the CDR3. CDR3 region: CASSQPGADTQYF. CDR3 coding DNA: TGTGCCAGCAGCCAACCGGGGGCGGATACGCAGTATTTT.

This clone was observed a few times. The genes are TRBV27 and TRBJ1-4, with 10 bases matching TRBD1. This CDR3 is built from 18 residues. The V gene end was trimmed by 6 bases and the J gene end by 5 bases; junction bases not matched to a gene: 15. Germline values: CDR1 MNHEY, CDR2 SMNVEV (reference sequence). The CDR3 sequence is CASSRNRRDRGENEKLFF. In DNA form, the CDR3 reads TGTGCCAGCAGCCGAAACCGCAGGGACAGGGGAGAAAATGAAAAACTGTTTTTT.

This clone was seen only once. This sequence joins TRBV11-3 and TRBJ2-1; no clear D. Trimming stripped 2 bases from V and 5 bases from J, with 7 bases between. The CDR3 has 13 residues. From germline, CDR1 is SGHNT and CDR2 YENEEA. CDR3 coding DNA: TGTGCCAGCAGCTTAATCAAGGACAATGAGCAGTTCTTC. Translation gives CASSLIKDNEQFF.

The V gene is TRBV6-5, the J gene TRBJ1-5, with D possibly matching TRBD1 (5 bases). The V end was cut by 6 bases, the J end by 7 bases, with 19 bases between. Germline assignment: CDR1 MNHEY and CDR2 SVGAGI. CDR3 length equals 15 residues. The CDR3: CASSVNSGGYQPQHF. CDR3 sequence (DNA): TGTGCCAGCAGCGTCAATTCCGGGGGATACCAGCCCCAGCATTTT.

The J gene is TRBJ2-6, the V gene TRBV30; the D gene is possibly TRBD1 (7 bases). Germline loops: CDR1 GTSNPN, CDR2 SVGIG (reference sequence). Trimming left V 4 bases short and J 0 bases short, with 19 bases between. The CDR3 is 18 residues long. CDR3 bases: TGTGCCTGGAACAGGTGGGGCAGGGGGGCCTCTGGGGCCAACGTCCTGACTTTC. Residues: CAWNRWGRGASGANVLTF.

This chain uses TRBV7-3 with TRBJ1-2, with D unresolved. CDR1 is SGHTA, CDR2 FQGTGA, per germline. V dropped 5 bases and J dropped 1 base, with 8 bases sitting between them. This CDR3 comprises 13 residues. CDR3 sequence reads: CASSLDHNYGYTF. For the CDR3, the DNA is TGTGCCAGCAGCCTGGACCATAACTATGGCTACACCTTC.

The chain carries TRBV30 and TRBJ2-1; 8 positions agree with TRBD2. CDR3 size: 14 residues. Germline values: CDR1 GTSNPN, CDR2 SVGIG (reference sequence). The V and J ends lost 4 bases and 1 base, in that order; junction bases with no gene match: 3. The CDR3 DNA is TGTGCCTGGATCCGGGGGGGTTCCTACAATGAGCAGTTCTTC. Translation: CAWIRGGSYNEQFF.

The V call is TRBV7-9, the J call TRBJ2-3, with D possibly TRBD2 on 6 matching bases. The germline V and J ends were trimmed by 5 bases and 0 bases, with 12 bases remaining between them. The length of the CDR3 is 15 residues. The germline gives CDR1 SEHNR, CDR2 FQNEAQ (reference sequence). This chain's CDR3 is CASSKDRGSTDTQYF. The CDR3 DNA follows: TGTGCCAGCAGCAAAGACCGGGGGAGCACAGATACGCAGTATTTT.

The CDR3 sequence: CASSPLTGTGANVLTF. In nucleotides, the CDR3 is TGTGCCAGCTCACCACTTACGGGCACTGGGGCCAACGTCCTGACTTTC. This chain uses TRBV18 with TRBJ2-6; D ambiguous. V lost 1 base and J lost 2, with 9 bases in between. The CDR3 loop spans 16 amino acids. The V gene's germline CDR1 is KGHSH and CDR2 LQKENI. Full variable domain (missing parts from reference TRBV18 and TRBJ2-6): NAGVMQNPRHLVRRRGQEARLRCSPMKGHSHVYWYRQLPEEGLKFMVYLQKENIIDESGMPKERFSAEFPKEGPSILRIQQVVRGDSAAYFCASSPLTGTGANVLTFGAGSRLTVL.

The CDR3 here is CASSLWGTDEQYF. CDR3 bases: TGTGCCAGCAGCTTGTGGGGTACGGACGAGCAGTACTTC. The gene calls are TRBV7-9 and TRBJ2-7, with D hard to call. Germline CDR1 and CDR2: SEHNR and FQNEAQ (reference sequence). The CDR3 contains 13 residues. The ends were cut back, 3 bases at V and 5 bases at J, with 11 bases in the middle.

The chain combines TRBV29-1 with TRBJ2-3; D not resolved. The CDR3 is made up of 13 amino acids. The V end was cut by 2 bases, the J end by 0 bases, with 6 bases between. CDR1 is SQVTM and CDR2 is ANQGSEA in the germline V gene. CDR3 loop: CSVERSSTDTQYF. The CDR3 bases are TGCAGCGTTGAACGTTCAAGCACAGATACGCAGTATTTT.

The CDR3 is CASSPFRGPGSGANVLTF. The DNA for the CDR3 is TGTGCCAGCAGCCCCTTCAGGGGGCCGGGCTCTGGGGCCAACGTCCTGACTTTC. The V call is TRBV28, the J call TRBJ2-6; 8 nucleotides line up with TRBD1. V gave up 6 bases and J gave up 0 bases; unmatched junction bases: 10. Germline V lookup: CDR1 MDHEN, CDR2 SYDVKM. The CDR3 runs 18 residues.

The table lists this clone with a count of one. The genes are TRBV6-5 and TRBJ1-1, with D maybe TRBD1 (6 bases). The length of the CDR3 is 13 residues. V gave up 6 bases and J gave up 5 bases, with 13 bases separating them. Germline CDR1 reads MNHEY; CDR2 reads SVGAGI. The CDR3 nucleotides are TGTGCCAGCAGGACAGGACCAGGTACTGAAGCTTTCTTT. This gives the protein CASRTGPGTEAFF.